This TCR beta chain was profiled in a study of breast tumors, draining lymph nodes, adjacent tissues. Overall study results and limits: Luminal-like breast cancer showed significantly higher tumor–nontumor repertoire similarity than basal-like. Compared with lymph nodes, tumors were less diverse; compared with nontumor tissue, more. Tumor T cell lymph node origin was a supported hypothesis, not proven. Data fit most tumor T cells coming from lymph node, expanding in tumor.

TCRdb passed the multiplex PCR reads through MiXCR, listing each CDR3 protein once. The sample lists 150,000 to 200,000 distinct CDR3 sequences; about 30% were seen once. Breast cancer patients provided tissue from their axillary draining lymph nodes. This clonotype was seen at least ten times. What it binds is unknown. This CDR3 has 15 residues. Germline V gene data show CDR1 as SGHVS and CDR2 as FQNEAQ. V was cut by 5 bases and J by 0 bases, with 11 bases left in between. The chain recombines TRBV7-8 with TRBJ1-3; D is ambiguous. This receptor was obtained from a female donor with breast cancer. Some clones in this sample may be carry-over from other donors' samples. The sample taken for sequencing was axillary lymph node tissue. The CDR3 protein is CASSRGDSSGNTIYF. CDR3 coding DNA: TGTGCCAGCAGCCGGGGAGACTCCTCTGGAAACACCATATATTTT.